The 25 T cell receptor beta chains in this list originate from one sample, sequenced in a study of T cells in Graves' hyperthyroidism and ophthalmopathy. The investigators amplified TCR beta CDR3 regions from RNA transcripts. With the HTBI primer set, the TCR CDR3 went through a first round of RT-PCR. TCRdb reprocessed the multiplex PCR reads via MiXCR and lists one record per CDR3 protein. The data show roughly 420,000 distinct CDR3 sequences, 15% to 18% seen once. Sequencing input: blood. These receptors originate from a woman between 18 and 30 years old with Graves' hyperthyroidism.

This clonotype was detected only a few times. The chain uses TRBV3-1 and TRBJ2-3; D remains unclear. The V and J ends lost 3 bases and 2 bases respectively, with 18 bases between them. The CDR3 runs to 17 residues. CDR1 LGHDT and CDR2 YNNKEL come from the germline V gene (reference sequence). The chain's CDR3 is CASSHPLGYGDTDTQYF. The CDR3 DNA follows: TGTGCCAGCAGCCACCCCCTAGGCTATGGAGACACAGATACGCAGTATTTT.

In its sample, this clonotype was seen many times. The genes are TRBV6-1 and TRBJ1-5; D perhaps matches TRBD1 (5 bases). The CDR3 loop spans 16 amino acids. V lost 7 bases and J lost 3, with 19 bases in between. Germline V gene sequence: CDR1 MNHNS, CDR2 SASEGT. DNA for the CDR3: TGTGCCAGCATTGACTGGGGTACAGGCTCCAATCAGCCCCAGCATTTT. Its protein product is CASIDWGTGSNQPQHF.

This clonotype was detected ten times or more. The J gene is TRBJ1-6, the V gene TRBV20-1, with D tentatively TRBD1 (5 bases). Germline V gene lookup returns CDR1 DFQATT and CDR2 SNEGSKA (reference sequence). V lost 7 bases, J lost 10 bases, and 17 bases lay in between. The length of the CDR3 is 13 residues. CDR3 DNA: TGCAGTGTCCAGGCGGGGGAGGTCTCACCCCTCCACTTT. Translation: CSVQAGEVSPLHF.

This clonotype was observed at least ten times. This chain uses TRBV6-9 with TRBJ1-2; 9 bases agree with TRBD1. CDR1 and CDR2 from the germline V gene are MNHGY and SVAAGI. The CDR3 loop spans 16 amino acids. J was trimmed by 6 bases and V by 3 bases; bases with no gene match: 11. The CDR3 sequence: CASSYQPTGGRNGYTF. The CDR3 DNA sequence: TGTGCCAGCAGTTACCAACCCACAGGGGGCAGGAATGGCTACACCTTC.

The sample holds many counts of this clonotype. V and J are TRBV10-3 and TRBJ2-1, with D perhaps matching TRBD2 (6 bases). CDR1 is ENHRY and CDR2 is SYGVKD in the germline V gene. Trimming took 2 bases from V and 15 from J, leaving 11 bases between them. The CDR3 length is 11 residues. The CDR3 DNA is TGTGCCATCAGTGAGACTAGCAGTCCGTTCTTC. Translation: CAISETSSPFF.

This clonotype was recorded at least ten times. This chain links TRBV18 with TRBJ1-2; D is possibly TRBD1 (6 bases). Trimming took off 3 bases at V and 5 bases at J, with 28 bases between the two ends. CDR1 is KGHSH and CDR2 is LQKENI in the germline V gene. The CDR3 totals 19 residues. This CDR3 is CASSPYVRTAVYFPYGYTF. CDR3 DNA sequence: TGTGCCAGCTCACCGTATGTGAGGACAGCCGTATACTTCCCGTATGGCTACACCTTC.

The table lists this clonotype with many counts. The CDR3 sequence is CASGKDGYNEQFF. The DNA of the CDR3 is TGCGCCAGCGGAAAGGACGGCTACAATGAGCAGTTCTTC. The chain is built from TRBV10-1 and TRBJ2-1; D not certain. V dropped 8 bases and J dropped 3 bases, with 11 bases sitting between them. Germline assignment: CDR1 WNHNN and CDR2 SYGVQD (reference sequence). This CDR3 is built from 13 residues.

The chain links TRBV12-3 or TRBV12-4 to TRBJ2-3; D not resolved. The CDR3 has 14 amino acids. V was trimmed by 3 bases and J by 6 bases, leaving 13 bases between them. DNA for the CDR3: TGTGCCAGCAGTTTGATCTCAGGCCCGGATACGCAGTATTTT. Its translation: CASSLISGPDTQYF.

The chain joins TRBV20-1 to TRBJ1-1, with TRBD1 matching 9 bases. Trimming at V came to 0 bases and at J to 1 base, leaving 6 bases not matched to a gene. The germline CDR1 and CDR2 sequences are DFQATT and SNEGSKA (reference sequence). This CDR3 contains 16 residues. DNA for the CDR3: TGCAGTGCTAGAGATCGCGACAGGGGGTCGAACACTGAAGCTTTCTTT. Translated, it gives CSARDRDRGSNTEAFF.

At least ten counts were recorded for this clonotype. This chain links TRBV27 with TRBJ2-1; perhaps TRBD2 as D (5 bases). V dropped 7 bases and J dropped 7 bases, with 11 bases sitting between them. The CDR3 totals 12 residues. In germline, CDR1 is MNHEY, CDR2 SMNVEV (reference sequence). This CDR3 reads CASTGRRNEQFF. Written as DNA, the CDR3 is TGTGCCAGCACAGGCCGGAGGAATGAGCAGTTCTTC.

There are many counts of this clonotype. The rearrangement joins TRBV5-4 to TRBJ1-2, with D possibly TRBD1 on 5 matching bases. The CDR3 extends over 15 amino acids. Germline V gives CDR1 SGHNT, CDR2 YYREEE (reference sequence). The V gene lost 3 bases and the J gene lost 4 bases, with 16 bases spanning the gap. The CDR3 region has the DNA TGTGCCAGCAGCTCAGACACTTCCAGGGTCTATGGCTACACCTTC. Amino acids: CASSSDTSRVYGYTF. The full variable domain, its missing parts supplied by reference TRBV5-4 and TRBJ1-2, is ETGVTQSPTHLIKTRGQQVTLRCSSQSGHNTVSWYQQALGQGPQFIFQYYREEENGRGNFPPRFSGLQFPNYSSELNVNALELDDSALYLCASSSDTSRVYGYTFGSGTRLTVV.

As for this clonotype: This may be a read error, as it is one base from a much larger clone. The chain links TRBV12-3 or TRBV12-4 to TRBJ2-5; 7 bases are a match to TRBD2. The CDR3 is 15 residues long. CDR3 bases: TGTGCCGGCAGGCCGGGCCGTAGGGGAGGGGAGACCCAGTACTTC. Protein: CAGRPGRRGGETQYF.

This clonotype was recorded many times. At one of its ends the junction is not consistent with the germline gene, which may arise from a read error. The V call is TRBV3-1, the J call TRBJ2-3; 7 bases map to TRBD1. The CDR3 is made up of 15 amino acids. Germline V gene data show CDR1 as LGHDT and CDR2 as YNNKEL (reference sequence). The CDR3 nucleotides are TGTGCCAACAGCCCACGACAGGGTGAAACAGATACGCAGTATTTT. Its protein product is CANSPRQGETDTQYF.

Many counts were recorded for this clonotype. The chain couples TRBV12-3 or TRBV12-4 to TRBJ2-3; 8 nucleotides match TRBD1. J lost 4 bases, V lost 5 bases, and 8 bases had no gene match. The CDR3 is 15 amino acids. The CDR3 here is CASSGRTGRPDTQYF. The CDR3 DNA reads as TGTGCCAGCAGTGGGAGGACAGGGAGGCCAGATACGCAGTATTTT.

This sequence joins TRBV12-3 or TRBV12-4 and TRBJ2-2, with D possibly being TRBD2 (5 bases). CDR3 length equals 12 residues. V lost 4 bases and J lost 14, with 14 bases in between. Written as DNA, the CDR3 is TGTGCCAGCAGTTATGACCCGGGGAAACTGTTTTTT. This gives the protein CASSYDPGKLFF.

The sample holds many counts of this clonotype. V gene TRBV10-3 combines with J gene TRBJ2-1; D remains ambiguous. The CDR3 contains 13 residues. Trimming pared 0 bases from V and 9 bases from J, leaving 9 bases between. Germline CDR1 and CDR2: ENHRY and SYGVKD. DNA of the CDR3: TGTGCCATCAGTGAGTCCAGAATGGGTGAGCAGTTCTTC. This gives the protein CAISESRMGEQFF.

This clonotype appeared many times. At one boundary the junction diverges from the germline segment, which might be a read error. This sequence joins TRBV7-3 and TRBJ2-3; D is possibly TRBD2 (7 bases). The CDR3 length is 15 residues. Germline loops: CDR1 SGHTA, CDR2 FQGTGA. The CDR3 region is CAGSKGGTSTDTQYF. Written as DNA, the CDR3 is TGTGCCGGCAGCAAGGGGGGGACCAGCACAGATACGCAGTATTTT.

This clonotype has ten or more counts. This chain joins TRBV5-8 and TRBJ1-2; D is undetermined. The germline CDR1 and CDR2 sequences are SGHTS and YDEGEE. The V end was cut by 1 base, the J end by 7 bases, with 14 bases between. The CDR3 sequence is 14 residues long. Here the CDR3 reads CASSLWESIRGYTF. In nucleotides, the CDR3 is TGTGCCAGCAGCTTGTGGGAGAGTATACGTGGCTACACCTTC.

This clonotype was seen repeatedly, ten times or more. The chain links TRBV12-3 or TRBV12-4 to TRBJ2-5, with 8 bases matching TRBD2. This CDR3 is 15 amino acids long. V shed 5 bases and J 1 base; nucleotides not matched to a gene: 6. This chain's CDR3 is CASSHRLASQETQYF. CDR3 bases: TGTGCCAGCAGTCACAGACTAGCGAGCCAAGAGACCCAGTACTTC.

In this sample, this clonotype turned up many times. J is TRBJ2-2 and V is TRBV28, with 12 bases lining up with TRBD1. The CDR3 covers 16 residues. V shed 2 bases and J 9 bases; nucleotides not matched to a gene: 7. Germline V gives CDR1 MDHEN, CDR2 SYDVKM. The CDR3 region is CASSLGDRGRSRELFF. The CDR3 region has the DNA TGTGCCAGCAGTTTAGGGGACAGGGGGCGCTCCAGGGAGCTGTTTTTT.

In its sample, this clonotype was seen many times. V usage is TRBV6-6 and J usage is TRBJ2-7, with D possibly TRBD1 on 5 matching bases. Trimming removed 2 bases from V and 0 bases from J, with 14 bases in between. Germline CDR1 and CDR2: MNHNY and SVGAGI (reference sequence). The CDR3 extends over 16 amino acids. The CDR3 DNA reads as TGTGCCAGCAGTTACGGGGCAGGCCGGAGCTCCTACGAGCAGTACTTC. It yields the protein CASSYGAGRSSYEQYF.

This clonotype was detected only a few times. Being one base from a much bigger clone, this may be a read error. The CDR3 DNA reads as TGTGCCAGCACCCCGGGAGGGGACAGAGAAGGGGCCCTCCACTTT. It is translated as CASTPGGDREGALHF. The chain carries TRBV28 and TRBJ1-6; 7 positions match TRBD1. There are 15 residues in the CDR3. Germline V gene data show CDR1 as MDHEN and CDR2 as SYDVKM. Losses at the gene ends were 7 bases for V and 14 bases for J; bases not matched to a gene: 17. Full variable domain (missing parts from reference TRBV28 and TRBJ1-6): DVKVTQSSRYLVKRTGEKVFLECVQDMDHENMFWYRQDPGLGLRLIYFSYDVKMKEKGDIPEGYSVSREKKERFSLILESASTNQTSMYLCASTPGGDREGALHFGNGTRLTVT.

Turning to this clonotype: A single base separates this from a much larger clone, so it may be a read error. The V call is TRBV3-1, the J call TRBJ1-6; no reliable D call. Germline CDR1 and CDR2: LGHDT and YNNKEL (reference sequence). The V end was cut by 2 bases, the J end by 8 bases, with 16 bases between. The CDR3 spans 16 residues. The CDR3: CASSQLISPEDSPLHF. As DNA, the CDR3 is TGTGCCAGCAGCCAATTAATCTCGCCGGAAGATTCACCCCTCCACTTT.

In its sample, this clonotype was seen a few times. The genes are TRBV4-1 and TRBJ1-4; TRBD1 matches at 9 bases. Germline V lookup: CDR1 MGHRA, CDR2 YSYEKL. Losses at the gene ends were 3 bases for V and 3 bases for J; bases not matched to a gene: 11. This CDR3 is built from 18 residues. CDR3 loop: CASSQGTGRREANEKLFF. The CDR3 coding sequence is TGCGCCAGCAGCCAGGGGACAGGGCGTCGAGAAGCTAATGAAAAACTGTTTTTT.

The rearrangement uses TRBV2 and TRBJ2-1; D could derive from TRBD1 or TRBD2 (5 bases each). The V gene lost 7 bases and the J gene lost 1 base, with 14 bases spanning the gap. Germline CDR1 SNHLY, CDR2 FYNNEI. The CDR3 extends over 15 amino acids. The DNA of the CDR3 is TGTGCCAGCAAATCAGGGACGGGATCCTACAATGAGCAGTTCTTC. Translation gives CASKSGTGSYNEQFF.